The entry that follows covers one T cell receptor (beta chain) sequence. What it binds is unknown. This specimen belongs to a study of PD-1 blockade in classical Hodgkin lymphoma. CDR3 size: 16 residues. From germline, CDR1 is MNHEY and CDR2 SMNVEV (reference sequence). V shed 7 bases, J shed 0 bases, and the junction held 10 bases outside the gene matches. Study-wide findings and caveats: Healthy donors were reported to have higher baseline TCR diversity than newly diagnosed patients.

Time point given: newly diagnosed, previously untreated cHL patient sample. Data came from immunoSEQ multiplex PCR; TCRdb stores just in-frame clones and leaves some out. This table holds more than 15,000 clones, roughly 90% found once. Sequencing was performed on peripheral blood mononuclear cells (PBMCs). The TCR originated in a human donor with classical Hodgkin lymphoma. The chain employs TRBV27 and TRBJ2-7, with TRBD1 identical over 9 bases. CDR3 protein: CASTLWDRESSYEQYF. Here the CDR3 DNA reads TGTGCCAGCACTTTGTGGGACAGGGAGAGCTCCTACGAGCAGTACTTC.